Following are 9 T cell receptor beta chains from one sample sequenced in a study of blood T cell repertoires in COVID-19. Assay used: immunoSEQ multiplex PCR; TCRdb lists only in-frame clones, some missing. The sample holds about 330,000 clones; about 92% are singletons and the top ten take approximately 17%. Sequencing used PBMCs or T cells enriched from blood (not recorded which). These receptors were collected from a young woman who had recovered from COVID-19.

The chain has TRBV6-5 and TRBJ1-1; D remains unclear. This CDR3 is built from 12 residues. Trimming left V 6 bases short and J 0 bases short, with 5 bases between. Germline lookup yields CDR1 MNHEY and CDR2 SVGAGI. The CDR3 nucleotides are TGTGCCAGCAGGGAGATGAACACTGAAGCTTTCTTT. Translated, it gives CASREMNTEAFF.

The chain is built from TRBV11-2 and TRBJ2-7; a weak D match, TRBD1 (5 bases). CDR1 is SGHAT, CDR2 FQNNGV, per germline. V was clipped by 8 bases and J by 5 bases, with 13 bases between them. This CDR3 has 12 residues. The CDR3 region has the DNA TGTGCCAGCTCAGGCCAGGGTAACGAGCAGTACTTC. Translation: CASSGQGNEQYF.

The rearrangement uses TRBV2 and TRBJ1-2; D unclear. The length of the CDR3 is 13 residues. CDR1 is SNHLY and CDR2 is FYNNEI in the germline V gene. V dropped 5 bases and J dropped 2 bases, with 9 bases sitting between them. In DNA form, the CDR3 reads TGTGCCAGCAGTAAGACACCGAACTATGGCTACACCTTC. Its translation: CASSKTPNYGYTF.

The chain carries TRBV10-2 and TRBJ2-7; possible D gene TRBD1, 6 bases. This CDR3 spans 14 amino acids. The V gene's germline CDR1 is WSHSY and CDR2 SAAADI. The ends were cut back, 5 bases at V and 2 bases at J, with 13 bases in the middle. The CDR3 region has the DNA TGCGCCAGCAGTTTCGGACAGCGGACCTACGAGCAGTACTTC. It specifies CASSFGQRTYEQYF.

This chain joins TRBV28 and TRBJ2-7; tentatively, D is TRBD1 (6 bases). CDR1 and CDR2 from the germline V gene are MDHEN and SYDVKM. This CDR3 comprises 14 residues. With 6 bases removed from V and 0 bases from J, the gap between germline ends came to 12 bases. The CDR3 nucleotides are TGTGCCAGCAGGAGGACAGATTTCTCCTACGAGCAGTACTTC. This codes for CASRRTDFSYEQYF.

CDR3 residues: CASSLGTSGSIEETQYF. CDR3 nucleotide sequence: TGTGCCAGCAGCCTCGGGACTAGCGGGAGTATAGAGGAGACCCAGTACTTC. The chain employs TRBV28 and TRBJ2-5; 14 bases fit TRBD2. The germline V gene encodes CDR1 MDHEN and CDR2 SYDVKM. This CDR3 has 17 amino acids. With V trimmed by 6 bases and J by 5 bases, 11 bases remained unmatched.

The chain uses TRBV28 and TRBJ2-1; 9 positions match TRBD1. The CDR3 contains 15 residues. Germline CDR1 reads MDHEN; CDR2 reads SYDVKM. V trimming: 6 bases; J trimming: 4 bases; junction bases outside the gene matches: 7. CDR3 in amino acids: CASSPGQGRYNEQFF. The CDR3 region has the DNA TGTGCCAGCAGCCCCGGACAGGGGCGGTACAATGAGCAGTTCTTC.

The chain joins TRBV13 to TRBJ2-7, with TRBD1 identical over 8 bases. Unmatched junction bases numbered 9, after V lost 5 bases and J lost 0 bases. CDR1 and CDR2 (germline): PRHDT, FYEKMQ (reference sequence). The CDR3 spans 16 residues. The CDR3 DNA reads as TGTGCCAGCAGCCCAACCGGGACAGGCATCTCCTACGAGCAGTACTTC. Protein: CASSPTGTGISYEQYF.

On this clone itself: Sequence at one end of the junction differs from germline and may be a read error. V gene TRBV7-7 combines with J gene TRBJ2-2, with D perhaps TRBD1 (5 bases). The germline gives CDR1 SSHAT, CDR2 FNYEAQ (reference sequence). This CDR3 has 15 amino acids. CDR3 sequence: CASSPGLSNTGELFF. DNA of the CDR3: TGTGCTAGCAGCCCAGGGCTTTCAAACACCGGGGAGCTGTTTTTT.